The rows below give T cell receptor beta chains drawn from one sample of a study of CD8 T cells in Susac syndrome. TCRdb reprocessed the immunoSEQ multiplex PCR reads via MiXCR and lists one record per CDR3 protein. The table lists around 59,000 distinct CDR3 sequences, roughly 92% of them singletons. Sequenced: CD8+ T cells from PBMCs. These receptors were obtained from a human donor in good health. CDR3s include the opening cysteine and the closing phenylalanine or tryptophan. Fields, in order: CDR3 length, D gene, J gene, V gene, clone size, CDR3 DNA, CDR3 protein. A D gene is named only where the DNA matches it firmly. Where a row states a size, it is once, few, many or the class of an expanded clone; other rows omit it.

>13|.|TRBJ1-6|TRBV6-2/TRBV6-3|.
TGTGCCAGCAGTTTGGTGGATAATTCACCCCTCCACTTT
CASSLVDNSPLHF
>14|.|TRBJ2-5|TRBV6-5|.
TGTGCCAGCAGTTACTGGGCAGAGCAAGAGACCCAGTACTTC
CASSYWAEQETQYF
>13|.|TRBJ2-1|TRBV12-3/TRBV12-4|.
TGTGCCAGCAGTTTCACAGGGAGCCATGAGCAGTTCTTC
CASSFTGSHEQFF
>14|.|TRBJ2-7|TRBV5-5|.
TGTGCCAGCAGCTCCTCAATGGGGGCCTCAGAGCAGTACTTC
CASSSSMGASEQYF
>16|TRBD1|TRBJ2-1|TRBV27|.
TGTGCCAGCAGCCCCGCGACAGGGTCCCCTTTCGCTGAGCAGTTCTTC
CASSPATGSPFAEQFF
>11|TRBD1|TRBJ2-1|TRBV7-9|.
TGTGCCAGCAGCTTAGGGGACAGTCTGTTCTTC
CASSLGDSLFF
>15|.|TRBJ1-5|TRBV15|.
TGTGCCACCAGCACGGGGAGGGTTAGCAATCAGCCCCAGCATTTT
CATSTGRVSNQPQHF
>13|.|TRBJ1-2|TRBV29-1|.
TGCAGCGTTAAACCTGCGGACATCAAGGGCTACACCTTC
CSVKPADIKGYTF
>17|TRBD1|TRBJ1-5|TRBV5-6|.
TGTGCCAGCAGCGCGCGGGACAGGGGTTATAGCAATCAGCCCCAGCATTTT
CASSARDRGYSNQPQHF
>15|TRBD1|TRBJ2-1|TRBV18|.
TGTGCCAGCTCACCAACCGGGACAGGGGGTAATGAGCAGTTCTTC
CASSPTGTGGNEQFF
>13|.|TRBJ2-1|TRBV20-1|.
TGCAGTGCTAGCCCCCGCAGTTACAATGAGCAGTTCTTC
CSASPRSYNEQFF
>13|.|TRBJ1-6|TRBV4-2|.
TGTGCCAGCAGCCTCCCGGGGTCCTCACCCCTCCACTTT
CASSLPGSSPLHF
>13|.|TRBJ1-5|TRBV9|.
TGTGCCAGCAGCGTAGCGGACAATCAGCCCCAGCATTTT
CASSVADNQPQHF
>15|TRBD2|TRBJ2-7|TRBV5-4|.
TGTGCCAGCAGCTTGGGGACTAGCGGGGGGTACGAGCAGTACTTC
CASSLGTSGGYEQYF
>13|.|TRBJ1-4|TRBV7-9|.
TGTGCCAGCAGCTGGGGGCCTAATGAAAAACTGTTTTTT
CASSWGPNEKLFF
>16|.|TRBJ1-6|TRBV4-1|.
TGCGCCAGCAGCCAAGAACAGGGTTCCTTGCATTCACCCCTCCACTTT
CASSQEQGSLHSPLHF
>14|.|TRBJ2-3|TRBV7-8|.
TGTGCCAGCAGCTTATTGGGTTTCACAGATACGCAGTATTTT
CASSLLGFTDTQYF
>16|.|TRBJ2-7|TRBV21-1|.
TGTGCCAGCAGCAAAGAAGTGGGTCAGGGGCCCTACGAGCAGTACTTC
CASSKEVGQGPYEQYF
>15|TRBD2|TRBJ2-4|TRBV2|once
TGTGCCAGCAGGTCAACTAGCGAGCCGAAAAACATTCAGTACTTC
CASRSTSEPKNIQYF
>15|.|TRBJ1-5|TRBV20-1|.
TGCAGTGCTAGAGAGCACCCCTATAGCAATCAGCCCCAGCATTTT
CSAREHPYSNQPQHF
>13|.|TRBJ2-1|TRBV12-3/TRBV12-4|.
TGTGCCAGCACTCCTCGGGGTAGGGATGAGCAGTTCTTC
CASTPRGRDEQFF
>11|.|TRBJ1-2|TRBV6-2/TRBV6-3|.
TGTGCCAGCTTTGGGAGCCATGGCTACACCTTC
CASFGSHGYTF
>16|.|TRBJ1-5|TRBV5-6|once
TGTGCCAGCAGCTTGGACCGGGAGGAGCGCAATCAGCCCCAGCATTTT
CASSLDREERNQPQHF
>12|TRBD2|TRBJ2-5|TRBV29-1|.
TGCAGCGTGGGGGGGTTACAAGAGACCCAGTACTTC
CSVGGLQETQYF
>13|.|TRBJ2-2|TRBV5-6|.
TGTGCCAGCAGCTTCCTCGACACCGGGGAGCTGTTTTTT
CASSFLDTGELFF
>17|.|TRBJ2-1|TRBV11-1|.
TGTGCCAGCAGCTTATGGTCACGGGGTGATCAGGCCAATGAGCAGTTCTTC
CASSLWSRGDQANEQFF
>15|.|TRBJ2-7|TRBV11-2|few
TGTGCCAGCAGCTTCGGAGCAGGGGGGACCTACGAGCAGTACTTC
CASSFGAGGTYEQYF
>19|.|TRBJ1-4|TRBV15|.
TGTGCCACCAGGGCGAGTGCGGGACACCAAAATCCAACTAATGAAAAACTGTTTTTT
CATRASAGHQNPTNEKLFF
>15|TRBD1|TRBJ1-1|TRBV6-1|.
TGTGCCAGCAGTCTAGACAGGGTTGGTCGGGCTGAAGCTTTCTTT
CASSLDRVGRAEAFF
>16|.|TRBJ2-5|TRBV3-1|.
TGTGCCAGCAGCCAAGATCAGCGGACAGAACAAGAGACCCAGTACTTC
CASSQDQRTEQETQYF
>13|.|TRBJ2-3|TRBV11-3|once
TGTGCCAGCAGCTTAGAGGTAGCAGATACGCAGTATTTT
CASSLEVADTQYF
>14|.|TRBJ2-1|TRBV5-1|.
TGCGCCAGCGGTAGGGACTCGACGTACAATGAGCAGTTCTTC
CASGRDSTYNEQFF
>16|TRBD1|TRBJ2-1|TRBV13|.
TGTGCCAGCAGCTTTGAGGGGGCGGCCATGTACAATGAGCAGTTCTTC
CASSFEGAAMYNEQFF
>15|TRBD2|TRBJ2-1|TRBV24-1|.
TGTGCCACCAGTGATTTGGCTAGCGGGTTGAATGAGCAGTTCTTC
CATSDLASGLNEQFF
>14|.|TRBJ1-5|TRBV2|once
TGTGCCAGCAGTGAATTAGGGGGGAACCAGCCCCAGCATTTT
CASSELGGNQPQHF
>15|TRBD2|TRBJ2-3|TRBV27|once
TGTGCCGCGGGGGTCGGGGCCGTTAGCACAGATACGCAGTATTTT
CAAGVGAVSTDTQYF
>12|.|TRBJ2-2|TRBV12-3/TRBV12-4|.
TGTGCCAGCAGTCCGGGGAACCGGGAGCTGTTTTTT
CASSPGNRELFF
>15|TRBD1|TRBJ1-4|TRBV27|.
TGTGCCAGCAGTCCGGACAGGTCTTTTATGGGAAAACTGTTTTTT
CASSPDRSFMGKLFF
>15|TRBD1|TRBJ2-2|TRBV28|once
TGTGCCAGCAGTCCACAGGGGACCCACACCGGGGAGCTGTTTTTT
CASSPQGTHTGELFF
>15|.|TRBJ1-2|TRBV12-3/TRBV12-4|.
TGTGCCAGCAGTTTAGACCCCCCGGACAACTATGGCTACACCTTC
CASSLDPPDNYGYTF
>15|.|TRBJ1-2|TRBV15|.
TGTGCCACCAGCAGAAATGGACAGTCTTTCTATGGCTACACCTTC
CATSRNGQSFYGYTF
>15|.|TRBJ2-3|TRBV11-1|.
TGTGCCAGCAGCTTAGACGGGGATAGAGGCGATACGCAGTATTTT
CASSLDGDRGDTQYF
>15|TRBD2|TRBJ2-1|TRBV4-1|.
TGCGCCAGCAGCAGACTAGCGGGGTCCTACAATGAGCAGTTCTTC
CASSRLAGSYNEQFF
>15|.|TRBJ1-1|TRBV4-2|.
TGTGCCAGCAGCCAAGAACTGGGGACGAACACTGAAGCTTTCTTT
CASSQELGTNTEAFF
>16|TRBD2|TRBJ2-3|TRBV12-3/TRBV12-4|.
TGTGCCAGCAGTCCCCCCGGGGGGGAGATCACAGATACGCAGTATTTT
CASSPPGGEITDTQYF